This T cell receptor (beta chain) originates from a study of blood T cells in healthy people across ages. Study observations and caveats: Researchers report that TCR beta diversity correlated strongly with naive T cell percentage.

Trimming took 3 bases from V and 5 from J; bases not matched to a gene: 5. The CDR3 length is 14 residues. For every donor, a draw yielded ten milliliters of peripheral blood. Each sample used at least 6.5 million PBMCs. PCR was performed a second time for about 6 to 11 cycles using a sample-barcoded 5' primer and a J-beta primer mix. Sequencing yielded, for each sample, at least 3 million paired-end reads carrying CDR3. TCRdb reprocessed the 5' RACE reads via MiXCR and lists one record per CDR3 protein. The profile covers 650,000 to 950,000 distinct CDR3 sequences, with approximately 48% appearing a single time and under 20% taken by the ten largest. This clonotype has just a few counts. Its cognate antigen is unknown.

This clonotype originated in a man between 60 and 75 years old in good health. V and J are TRBV12-3 or TRBV12-4 and TRBJ2-7, with TRBD1 matching over 9 bases. Sequencing used blood. CDR3 protein: CASSFKGQGDEQYF. DNA for the CDR3: TGTGCCAGCAGTTTTAAGGGACAGGGCGACGAGCAGTACTTC.